This passage covers 18 T cell receptor beta chains from one sample sequenced in a study of OX40 agonist ivuxolimab in advanced cancers. The data were produced by immunoSEQ multiplex PCR, yet TCRdb's version contains in-frame clones alone and is incomplete. The sample yields some 66,000 clones, about four fifths seen once. Specimen: CD4+ or CD8+ T cells sorted from blood, collected in a trial of the OX40 agonist ivuxolimab. The receptors come from an adult with an advanced solid tumor such as melanoma, head and neck, liver or kidney cancer.

The J gene is TRBJ2-1, the V gene TRBV4-2; possibly TRBD1 for D (5 bases). The CDR3 is 13 amino acids. Per germline, CDR1 LGHNA and CDR2 YNFKEQ. Trimming took off 1 base at V and 9 bases at J, with 10 bases between the two ends. The CDR3 loop reads CASSQGGFGEQFF. The CDR3 DNA reads TGTGCCAGCAGCCAAGGGGGCTTCGGTGAGCAGTTCTTC.

This rearrangement joins TRBV19 to TRBJ2-7, with D hard to call. V lost 5 bases, J lost 5 bases, and 10 bases lay in between. The germline V gene encodes CDR1 LNHDA and CDR2 SQIVND (reference sequence). The CDR3 consists of 12 residues. This chain's CDR3 is CASSPNRNEQYF. DNA for the CDR3: TGTGCCAGTAGTCCCAATAGGAACGAGCAGTACTTC.

By proportion, this clone is large (0.1 to 1%). V is TRBV13 and J is TRBJ2-5; unclear D gene. There are 13 residues in the CDR3. The germline gives CDR1 PRHDT, CDR2 FYEKMQ (reference sequence). The germline V and J ends were trimmed by 1 base and 5 bases, with 8 bases remaining between them. CDR3 coding DNA: TGTGCCAGCAGCTTAGCTGGGTTCGAGACCCAGTACTTC. Protein sequence: CASSLAGFETQYF.

The chain is built from TRBV19 and TRBJ1-1; 8 nucleotides align to TRBD1. With 7 bases clipped from V and 2 bases from J, the junction kept 12 bases outside the gene matches. The CDR3 sequence is 16 residues long. Germline assignment: CDR1 LNHDA and CDR2 SQIVND (reference sequence). For the CDR3, the DNA is TGTGCCAGTATTTTGAGTGGACAGGGCATAAACACTGAAGCTTTCTTT. Translating gives CASILSGQGINTEAFF.

The chain links TRBV6-1 to TRBJ1-2; 12 bases line up with TRBD1. Germline V gene lookup returns CDR1 MNHNS and CDR2 SASEGT. The CDR3 loop spans 13 amino acids. J lost 3 bases, V lost 8 bases, and 1 base had no gene match. CDR3: CASGTGGDYGYTF. Written as DNA, the CDR3 is TGTGCCAGCGGGACAGGGGGCGACTATGGCTACACCTTC.

This clone was counted only a few times. This chain links TRBV15 with TRBJ2-1; unclear D gene. Germline CDR1 is LNHNV and CDR2 is YYDKDF (reference sequence). Trimming removed 0 bases at V and 8 bases at J, with 11 bases between. This CDR3 has 14 residues. As DNA, the CDR3 is TGTGCCACCAGCAGAGATCTCCGGGCAGATGAGCAGTTCTTC. Protein: CATSRDLRADEQFF. The full variable domain, with the rest looked up from reference TRBV15 and TRBJ2-1, is DAMVIQNPRYQVTQFGKPVTLSCSQTLNHNVMYWYQQKSSQAPKLLFHYYDKDFNNEADTPDNFQSRRPNTSFCFLDIRSPGLGDTAMYLCATSRDLRADEQFFGPGTRLTVL.

This clone appeared a few times. The chain employs TRBV9 and TRBJ2-1, with D possibly matching TRBD2 (5 bases). V lost 0 bases to trimming and J lost 9 bases, with 10 bases between them. This CDR3 region has 13 residues. The germline V gene has CDR1 SGDLS and CDR2 YYNGEE. The CDR3 sequence is CASSVGTAGEQFF. Here the CDR3 DNA reads TGTGCCAGCAGCGTAGGAACTGCGGGTGAGCAGTTCTTC.

Written as DNA, the CDR3 is TGTGCCAGCAGCGGGGGACAGGGACTAGTTTCTGAAGCTTTCTTT. Translated, it gives CASSGGQGLVSEAFF. The gene calls are TRBV7-9 and TRBJ1-1; 9 nucleotides align to TRBD1. Germline V CDR1 and CDR2: SEHNR, FQNEAQ (reference sequence). This CDR3 spans 15 amino acids. V gave up 5 bases and J gave up 6 bases; unmatched junction bases: 10.

The V gene is TRBV7-2, the J gene TRBJ1-5; no clear D. Germline loops: CDR1 SGHTA, CDR2 FQGNSA. There are 13 residues in the CDR3. Trimming shortened V by 4 bases and J by 7 bases, and 11 bases separated the two germline ends. CDR3: CASSSHAEQPQHF. The DNA of the CDR3 is TGTGCCAGCAGCTCCCACGCGGAGCAGCCCCAGCATTTT.

This clone was picked up a small number of times. The chain is built from TRBV7-3 and TRBJ2-1, with TRBD2 as a possible D gene (5 bases). CDR3 length: 13 amino acids. Trimming stripped 5 bases from V and 10 bases from J, with 15 bases between. CDR1 is SGHTA and CDR2 is FQGTGA in the germline V gene. The CDR3 coding sequence is TGTGCCAGCAGCCCACACCTCGGCGGGGAGCAGTTCTTC. It yields the protein CASSPHLGGEQFF.

This clone has a single count. The V and J genes are TRBV28 and TRBJ2-2; 9 bases are shared with TRBD2. The CDR3 extends over 14 amino acids. Looked up from germline, CDR1 is MDHEN and CDR2 is SYDVKM. J was trimmed by 4 bases and V by 5 bases; bases with no gene match: 2. The chain's CDR3 is CASSLAGSTGELFF. The CDR3 region has the DNA TGTGCCAGCAGTCTAGCGGGGAGCACCGGGGAGCTGTTTTTT.

This CDR3 reads CATLNGASSTDTQYF. The CDR3 nucleotides read TGTGCCACCCTGAACGGGGCCTCTAGCACAGATACGCAGTATTTT. The rearrangement uses TRBV28 and TRBJ2-3, with D tentatively TRBD1 or TRBD2 (5 bases each). The V end was cut by 10 bases, the J end by 0 bases, with 17 bases between. The germline gives CDR1 MDHEN, CDR2 SYDVKM. This CDR3 has 15 residues.

V usage is TRBV6-6 and J usage is TRBJ1-5, with TRBD1 matching over 8 bases. V shed 6 bases, J shed 0 bases, and the junction held 4 bases outside the gene matches. The CDR3 has 15 residues. The germline CDR1 and CDR2 sequences are MNHNY and SVGAGI (reference sequence). CDR3 loop: CASRDRVNSNQPQHF. The CDR3 nucleotides read TGTGCCAGCAGGGACAGGGTGAATAGCAATCAGCCCCAGCATTTT.

The chain uses TRBV19 and TRBJ2-7; 7 bases are shared with TRBD1. Germline CDR1 LNHDA, CDR2 SQIVND (reference sequence). The CDR3 has 13 residues. V lost 6 bases, J lost 1 base, and 3 bases stayed unmatched. The chain's CDR3 is CASSTQGSYEQYF. CDR3 bases: TGTGCCAGTAGCACACAGGGGTCCTACGAGCAGTACTTC.

The rearrangement uses TRBV5-8 and TRBJ2-3; D is perhaps TRBD2 (6 bases). The CDR3 has 15 amino acids. From germline, CDR1 is SGHTS and CDR2 YDEGEE. V was cut by 2 bases and J by 7 bases, with 17 bases left in between. The CDR3 loop is CASSFGTLSSYTQYF. CDR3 nucleotides: TGTGCCAGCAGCTTCGGGACTCTCAGTAGCTATACGCAGTATTTT.

This clone was counted between two and nine times. The chain recombines TRBV6-5 with TRBJ1-2; no clear D. V lost 2 bases and J 2 bases, leaving 3 bases between the germline ends. Germline V gene lookup returns CDR1 MNHEY and CDR2 SVGAGI. The CDR3 contains 12 residues. The CDR3 DNA is TGTGCCAGCAGTTACGACAACTATGGCTACACCTTC. Amino acid sequence: CASSYDNYGYTF.

The chain has TRBV25-1 and TRBJ1-4, with D possibly matching TRBD1 (6 bases). Trimming took off 6 bases at V and 8 bases at J, with 16 bases between the two ends. CDR3 length: 14 residues. The germline V gene has CDR1 MGHDK and CDR2 SYGVNS. The CDR3 bases are TGTGCCAGCAGCTTACAGGGACGGGGGGAAAAACTGTTTTTT. Its protein is CASSLQGRGEKLFF.

This clone was seen more than once but under ten times. The J gene is TRBJ1-1, the V gene TRBV19; D gene uncertain. Germline CDR1 and CDR2: LNHDA and SQIVND (reference sequence). This CDR3 contains 13 residues. Trimming removed 2 bases at V and 0 bases at J, with 4 bases between. This CDR3 reads CASSINMNTEAFF. The CDR3 region has the DNA TGTGCCAGTAGTATAAACATGAACACTGAAGCTTTCTTT.